What follows are 18 T cell receptor beta chains derived from one specimen sequenced in a study of cytomegalovirus exposure and HLA in healthy donors. The study ran its PCR with 60 Vbeta and 13 Jbeta primers. Assay: immunoSEQ multiplex PCR; the TCRdb copy retains only in-frame clones and omits some. This sample yields about 120,000 clones, of which 72% are seen a single time; under 5% belongs to the top ten. Source material: PBMCs. These receptors originate from a man between 25 and 39 years old in good health and CMV-seronegative.

The CDR3 reads CASSPGGSNQPQHF. The CDR3 DNA sequence: TGTGCCAGCAGTCCAGGGGGTAGCAATCAGCCCCAGCATTTT. The rearrangement uses TRBV6-1 and TRBJ1-5, with 7 bases matching TRBD1. Trimming cost V 5 bases and J 0 bases; bases outside gene matches: 1. CDR1 and CDR2 from the germline V gene are MNHNS and SASEGT. CDR3 length: 14 amino acids.

The CDR3 loop reads CASSGPRGVEQFF. CDR3 in DNA: TGTGCCAGCAGTGGCCCTCGGGGAGTTGAGCAGTTCTTC. The J gene is TRBJ2-1, the V gene TRBV25-1; the D gene is possibly TRBD2 (5 bases). This CDR3 contains 13 residues. Germline CDR1 and CDR2: MGHDK and SYGVNS. V was trimmed by 4 bases and J by 9 bases, leaving 13 bases between them.

The rearrangement links TRBV7-2 to TRBJ1-2; 11 bases are shared with TRBD1. The CDR3 has 15 residues. Trimming took 5 bases from V and 5 from J; bases not matched to a gene: 7. Per the germline V gene, CDR1 is SGHTA and CDR2 is FQGNSA. This CDR3 is CASSPRTGGRYGYTF. The CDR3 region has the DNA TGTGCCAGCAGCCCCCGGACAGGGGGCAGGTATGGCTACACCTTC. The entire variable domain, with the rest obtained from reference TRBV7-2 and TRBJ1-2, is as follows: GAGVSQSPSNKVTEKGKDVELRCDPISGHTALYWYRQSLGQGLEFLIYFQGNSAPDKSGLPSDRFSAERTGGSVSTLTIQRTQQEDSAVYLCASSPRTGGRYGYTFGSGTRLTVV.

The V gene is TRBV19, the J gene TRBJ1-1; the D is unclear. Deletions cut 4 bases from V and 5 bases from J, with 11 bases between. The CDR3 spans 13 residues. Germline loops: CDR1 LNHDA, CDR2 SQIVND (reference sequence). The CDR3 protein is CASSSQTKTEAFF. The CDR3 nucleotides are TGTGCCAGTAGTAGTCAGACAAAAACTGAAGCTTTCTTT. The full variable domain, its missing parts supplied by reference TRBV19 and TRBJ1-1, is DGGITQSPKYLFRKEGQNVTLSCEQNLNHDAMYWYRQDPGQGLRLIYYSQIVNDFQKGDIAEGYSVSREKKESFPLTVTSAQKNPTAFYLCASSSQTKTEAFFGQGTRLTVV.

This chain connects TRBV9 to TRBJ2-3; D gene unclear. The length of the CDR3 is 16 residues. Trimming took 1 base from V and 0 from J, leaving 12 bases between them. Germline assignment: CDR1 SGDLS and CDR2 YYNGEE. The CDR3 bases are TGTGCCAGCAGCGTAAGCAGGCTCCATAGCACAGATACGCAGTATTTT. This gives the protein CASSVSRLHSTDTQYF.

CDR3 in DNA: TGTGCCAGCTCACCACTTGCGGGGGACTCCTACGAGCAGTACTTC. It encodes CASSPLAGDSYEQYF. This rearrangement joins TRBV18 to TRBJ2-7; 7 bases fit TRBD2. V gave up 1 base and J gave up 0 bases; unmatched junction bases: 3. Germline values: CDR1 KGHSH, CDR2 LQKENI. The CDR3 length is 15 residues.

V and J are TRBV10-1 and TRBJ1-1; D gene uncertain. The V end lost 0 bases, the J end lost 1 base, and 6 bases lay between the germline ends. Germline values: CDR1 WNHNN, CDR2 SYGVQD (reference sequence). The CDR3 extends over 14 amino acids. The CDR3 nucleotides read TGCGCCAGCAGTGAGTCGAGGGCGAACACTGAAGCTTTCTTT. It is translated as CASSESRANTEAFF.

The chain recombines TRBV11-2 with TRBJ2-7, with TRBD1 as a possible D gene (6 bases). Germline V lookup: CDR1 SGHAT, CDR2 FQNNGV. Trimming shortened V by 8 bases and J by 4 bases, and 15 bases separated the two germline ends. This CDR3 region has 13 residues. The CDR3 nucleotides read TGTGCCAGCCGAATGAACAGGGTATACGAGCAGTACTTC. Translated, it gives CASRMNRVYEQYF.

V usage is TRBV6-5 and J usage is TRBJ1-1; 8 positions match TRBD1. The CDR3 has 16 residues. The germline gives CDR1 MNHEY, CDR2 SVGAGI. The ends lost 0 bases at V and 3 bases at J; junction bases unmatched: 6. The DNA for the CDR3 is TGTGCCAGCAGTTACTCACAGGGGGGGAGGTACACTGAAGCTTTCTTT. This sequence encodes CASSYSQGGRYTEAFF.

In nucleotides, the CDR3 is TGTGCCAGCAGCCAAGGGGGGGACGAGCAGTACTTC. Residues: CASSQGGDEQYF. The rearrangement joins TRBV11-2 to TRBJ2-7; possible D gene TRBD2, 7 bases. V gave up 5 bases and J gave up 5 bases, with 10 bases separating them. The CDR3 length is 12 residues. Germline-derived CDR1 and CDR2 are SGHAT and FQNNGV. Variable domain in full (rest from reference TRBV11-2 and TRBJ2-7): EAGVAQSPRYKIIEKRQSVAFWCNPISGHATLYWYQQILGQGPKLLIQFQNNGVVDDSQLPKDRFSAERLKGVDSTLKIQPAKLEDSAVYLCASSQGGDEQYFGPGTRLTVT.

The chain has TRBV11-2 and TRBJ1-1; perhaps TRBD1 as D (5 bases). The ends were cut back, 5 bases at V and 0 bases at J, with 10 bases in the middle. Germline CDR1 is SGHAT and CDR2 is FQNNGV. The CDR3 contains 14 residues. The DNA for the CDR3 is TGTGCCAGCAGCCGGGGGAGATTGAACACTGAAGCTTTCTTT. Translation: CASSRGRLNTEAFF.

The gene calls are TRBV13 and TRBJ1-4; D is unclear. The CDR3 has 16 amino acids. In germline, CDR1 is PRHDT, CDR2 FYEKMQ (reference sequence). V dropped 5 bases and J dropped 8 bases, with 21 bases sitting between them. CDR3 sequence: CASSPPSAQRNEKLFF. CDR3 nucleotides: TGTGCCAGCAGCCCACCATCGGCCCAGCGGAACGAAAAACTGTTTTTT.

CDR3 DNA sequence: TGTGCCAGCAGTTTATCAGGAATGAGCAATCAGCCCCAGCATTTT. It encodes CASSLSGMSNQPQHF. The chain carries TRBV28 and TRBJ1-5; the D is unclear. There are 15 residues in the CDR3. Germline V CDR1 and CDR2: MDHEN, SYDVKM. The ends were cut back, 1 base at V and 1 base at J, with 8 bases in the middle.

The chain recombines TRBV19 with TRBJ2-7; D unclear. In germline, CDR1 is LNHDA, CDR2 SQIVND (reference sequence). The germline V and J ends were trimmed by 4 bases and 2 bases, with 9 bases remaining between them. The CDR3 has 13 amino acids. CDR3 DNA sequence: TGTGCCAGTAGTAGCCAGGCCACCTACGAGCAGTACTTC. It is translated as CASSSQATYEQYF.

The chain employs TRBV7-2 and TRBJ2-7, with TRBD1 matching 10 bases. CDR1 and CDR2 (germline): SGHTA, FQGNSA. This CDR3 has 14 residues. J lost 4 bases, V lost 4 bases, and 4 bases had no gene match. Here the CDR3 DNA reads TGTGCCAGCAGCTCCGACAGGGGGCGGTACGAGCAGTACTTC. This sequence encodes CASSSDRGRYEQYF.

This clone was seen a handful of times. The genes are TRBV19 and TRBJ1-3, with 7 bases matching TRBD1. This CDR3 contains 15 residues. Germline lookup yields CDR1 LNHDA and CDR2 SQIVND (reference sequence). V shed 6 bases and J 0 bases; nucleotides not matched to a gene: 5. As DNA, the CDR3 is TGTGCCAGTAGAGCGACAGGGACCTCTGGAAACACCATATATTTT. It codes for CASRATGTSGNTIYF.

The chain couples TRBV9 to TRBJ2-5; 10 positions agree with TRBD2. CDR1 is SGDLS and CDR2 is YYNGEE in the germline V gene. Unmatched junction bases numbered 1, after V lost 0 bases and J lost 5 bases. This CDR3 is 14 amino acids long. The CDR3 sequence is CASSVDSGGETQYF. The DNA of the CDR3 is TGTGCCAGCAGCGTAGATAGCGGGGGGGAGACCCAGTACTTC.

CDR3 region: CASQVYARTYEQYF. Written as DNA, the CDR3 is TGTGCCAGCCAAGTTTATGCTAGGACCTACGAGCAGTACTTC. The rearrangement joins TRBV28 to TRBJ2-7; D not resolved. The CDR3 has 14 amino acids. Between the trimmed V and J ends, which lost 8 bases and 2 bases, there was a span of 16 bases. Germline V gene data show CDR1 as MDHEN and CDR2 as SYDVKM.